The rows below give T cell receptor beta chains drawn from one sample of a study of HIV-infected patients and healthy controls. TCRdb re-called the 5' RACE reads with MiXCR, one entry per CDR3 protein. Of 10,000 to 12,000 distinct CDR3 sequences in the sample, approximately 8% were seen once. Sequenced: blood. These receptors were taken from an adult in good health. Each CDR3 is given with its conserved first and last residue. Fields, in order: J gene, D gene, clone size, V gene, CDR3 DNA, CDR3 protein. The D gene is left open where the match is weak. The size of a clone is reported for some rows only, either as once, few or many, or as a class for expanded clones.

j_gene: TRBJ2-5; d_gene: TRBD2; abundance: medium-sized; v_gene: TRBV5-1; CDR3nt: TGCGCCAGCAGCTTGTCCGGGACTACTCAAGAGACCCAGTACTTC; CDR3aa: CASSLSGTTQETQYF
j_gene: TRBJ2-2; d_gene: NA; abundance: medium-sized; v_gene: TRBV20-1; CDR3nt: TGCAGTGCTAGCCCTGGCGGACTGGGGGGTACCGGGGAGCTGTTTTTT; CDR3aa: CSASPGGLGGTGELFF
j_gene: TRBJ2-7; d_gene: TRBD1; abundance: few; v_gene: TRBV7-2; CDR3nt: TGTGCCAGCAGCCGGGACAGATACTACGAGCAGTACTTC; CDR3aa: CASSRDRYYEQYF
j_gene: TRBJ2-5; d_gene: NA; abundance: medium-sized; v_gene: TRBV2; CDR3nt: TGTGCCAGCAGTCCTCAGGGGGGCCAAGAGACCCAGTACTTC; CDR3aa: CASSPQGGQETQYF
j_gene: TRBJ1-6; d_gene: NA; abundance: medium-sized; v_gene: TRBV28; CDR3nt: TGTGCCAGCAGTTTAAGGCGGACGCAGGGCTATAATTCACCCCTCCACTTT; CDR3aa: CASSLRRTQGYNSPLHF
j_gene: TRBJ2-7; d_gene: NA; abundance: many; v_gene: TRBV30; CDR3nt: TGTGCCTGGAGTCCACTCACGGGGTACGCCTACGAGCAGTACTTC; CDR3aa: CAWSPLTGYAYEQYF
j_gene: TRBJ2-7; d_gene: NA; abundance: medium-sized; v_gene: TRBV15; CDR3nt: TGTGCCACCAGCAGAGTGGGAAACGAGCAGTACTTC; CDR3aa: CATSRVGNEQYF
j_gene: TRBJ2-3; d_gene: NA; abundance: medium-sized; v_gene: TRBV5-8; CDR3nt: TGTGCCAGCCGGCGGACTTCCACAGATACGCAGTATTTT; CDR3aa: CASRRTSTDTQYF
j_gene: TRBJ2-7; d_gene: TRBD1; abundance: many; v_gene: TRBV30; CDR3nt: TGTGCCTGGAGGGGGGACAGATCTACGGACGAGCAGTACTTC; CDR3aa: CAWRGDRSTDEQYF
j_gene: TRBJ1-1; d_gene: NA; abundance: medium-sized; v_gene: TRBV5-1; CDR3nt: TGCGCCAGCAGCTCGGGGGTGGGGGTGAACACTGAAGCTTTCTTT; CDR3aa: CASSSGVGVNTEAFF
j_gene: TRBJ2-1; d_gene: TRBD2; abundance: many; v_gene: TRBV6-4; CDR3nt: TGTGCCAGCAGTGAAGGGACTAGCGATGAGCAGTTCTTC; CDR3aa: CASSEGTSDEQFF
j_gene: TRBJ2-3; d_gene: NA; abundance: medium-sized; v_gene: TRBV20-1; CDR3nt: TGCAGTGCTAGAGATTGGGCGAAGCCCCCAGATACGCAGTATTTT; CDR3aa: CSARDWAKPPDTQYF
j_gene: TRBJ2-7; d_gene: TRBD1; abundance: medium-sized; v_gene: TRBV29-1; CDR3nt: TGCAGCGTTGAAGTTGCAGGGGGTCCCTACGAGCAGTACTTC; CDR3aa: CSVEVAGGPYEQYF
j_gene: TRBJ1-1; d_gene: NA; abundance: many; v_gene: TRBV13; CDR3nt: TGTGCCAGCAGCTCCTACGGATGGATTAGCCTCATTGGGAACACTGAAGCTTTCTTT; CDR3aa: CASSSYGWISLIGNTEAFF
j_gene: TRBJ2-1; d_gene: TRBD2; abundance: many; v_gene: TRBV27; CDR3nt: TGTGCCAGCAGCGCCCAGGGACTAGCGGAGAATGAGCAGTTCTTC; CDR3aa: CASSAQGLAENEQFF
j_gene: TRBJ2-7; d_gene: NA; abundance: few; v_gene: TRBV7-9; CDR3nt: TGTGCCAGCAGATCTAGTGCCGAGCAGTACTTT; CDR3aa: CASRSSAEQYF
j_gene: TRBJ1-1; d_gene: NA; abundance: medium-sized; v_gene: TRBV6-4; CDR3nt: TGTGCCAGCAGTGATACCGGGACACTAAACACTGAAGCTTTCTTT; CDR3aa: CASSDTGTLNTEAFF
j_gene: TRBJ2-3; d_gene: NA; abundance: medium-sized; v_gene: TRBV7-2; CDR3nt: TGTGCCAGCAGCTTTCTCGGGACAGATACGCAGTATTTT; CDR3aa: CASSFLGTDTQYF
j_gene: TRBJ2-1; d_gene: NA; abundance: NA; v_gene: TRBV6-1; CDR3nt: TGTGCCAGCAGTGATACTATCGGCCAATACAATGAGCAGTTCTTC; CDR3aa: CASSDTIGQYNEQFF
j_gene: TRBJ1-1; d_gene: NA; abundance: many; v_gene: TRBV5-1; CDR3nt: TGCGCCAGCAGCTTATTGGGGAACACTGAAGCTTTCTTT; CDR3aa: CASSLLGNTEAFF
j_gene: TRBJ2-3; d_gene: NA; abundance: medium-sized; v_gene: TRBV7-2; CDR3nt: TGTGCCAGCAGCTTGTCGCTAGCTAGCACAGATACGCAGTATTTT; CDR3aa: CASSLSLASTDTQYF
j_gene: TRBJ2-5; d_gene: NA; abundance: medium-sized; v_gene: TRBV4-2; CDR3nt: TGTGCCAGCAGCCAAGAATTCTCATTTAATCCTAGCGATCTTCAAGAGACCCAGTACTTC; CDR3aa: CASSQEFSFNPSDLQETQYF
j_gene: TRBJ1-5; d_gene: TRBD1; abundance: many; v_gene: TRBV7-2; CDR3nt: TGTGCCAGCAGCGCCGGGACAGAGTACAATCAGCCCCAGCATTTT; CDR3aa: CASSAGTEYNQPQHF
j_gene: TRBJ2-7; d_gene: NA; abundance: NA; v_gene: TRBV19; CDR3nt: TGTGCCAGTAGTCAAGTAATCCTTGACGAGCAGTACTTC; CDR3aa: CASSQVILDEQYF
j_gene: TRBJ2-7; d_gene: TRBD1; abundance: NA; v_gene: TRBV27; CDR3nt: TGTGCCAGCAGTCTGACAGGGGCCCCCTACGAGCAGTACTTC; CDR3aa: CASSLTGAPYEQYF
j_gene: TRBJ2-3; d_gene: TRBD2; abundance: few; v_gene: TRBV4-3; CDR3nt: TGCGCCAGCAGCCAATCCAGCGGGAGGGCCACAGATACGCAGTATTTT; CDR3aa: CASSQSSGRATDTQYF
j_gene: TRBJ2-2; d_gene: TRBD1; abundance: NA; v_gene: TRBV6-1; CDR3nt: TGTGCCAGCAACCGACAGGGTGAAACCGGGGAGCTGTTTTTT; CDR3aa: CASNRQGETGELFF
j_gene: TRBJ2-5; d_gene: NA; abundance: medium-sized; v_gene: TRBV4-2; CDR3nt: TGTGCCAGCAGCCAAGCGATGAGCGGGCAACAAGAGACCCAGTACTTC; CDR3aa: CASSQAMSGQQETQYF
j_gene: TRBJ2-1; d_gene: NA; abundance: few; v_gene: TRBV12-3/TRBV12-4; CDR3nt: TGTGCCAGCAGTTTGGGGCCCCCGGGACAGCAGTTCTTC; CDR3aa: CASSLGPPGQQFF
j_gene: TRBJ2-3; d_gene: NA; abundance: NA; v_gene: TRBV29-1; CDR3nt: TGCAGCGTTGAAGAGCAGAGCACAGATACGCAGTATTTT; CDR3aa: CSVEEQSTDTQYF
j_gene: TRBJ1-1; d_gene: NA; abundance: NA; v_gene: TRBV29-1; CDR3nt: TGCAGCGTTGGAAAGTGGAGGGGAGAGGACACTGAAGCTTTCTTT; CDR3aa: CSVGKWRGEDTEAFF
j_gene: TRBJ1-5; d_gene: NA; abundance: many; v_gene: TRBV29-1; CDR3nt: TGCAGCGTTATCTCGACAGGCGTCGGGCAGCCCCAGCATTTT; CDR3aa: CSVISTGVGQPQHF
j_gene: TRBJ2-1; d_gene: NA; abundance: medium-sized; v_gene: TRBV5-1; CDR3nt: TGCGCCAGCAGCTTGGGCGGGGGCTTTGAGCAGTTCTTC; CDR3aa: CASSLGGGFEQFF
j_gene: TRBJ2-3; d_gene: NA; abundance: medium-sized; v_gene: TRBV6-1; CDR3nt: TGTGCCAGCAGTGAACTCCCTTCCCCAGATACGCAGTATTTT; CDR3aa: CASSELPSPDTQYF
j_gene: TRBJ2-1; d_gene: NA; abundance: medium-sized; v_gene: TRBV7-3; CDR3nt: TGTGCCAGCAGCTTAGCGGTGGAAGGAATACACTACAATGAGCAGTTCTTC; CDR3aa: CASSLAVEGIHYNEQFF
j_gene: TRBJ1-6; d_gene: NA; abundance: few; v_gene: TRBV7-9; CDR3nt: TGTGCCAGCAGCTTAGATAATTCACCCCTCCACTTT; CDR3aa: CASSLDNSPLHF
j_gene: TRBJ2-5; d_gene: NA; abundance: many; v_gene: TRBV7-2; CDR3nt: TGTGCCAGCAGCTTGGTTTCGGGCAACCAAGAGACCCAGTACTTC; CDR3aa: CASSLVSGNQETQYF
j_gene: TRBJ1-1; d_gene: NA; abundance: many; v_gene: TRBV18; CDR3nt: TGTGCCAGCTCACCACTTTCGGACATGAACACTGAAGCTTTCTTT; CDR3aa: CASSPLSDMNTEAFF
j_gene: TRBJ1-5; d_gene: NA; abundance: many; v_gene: TRBV19; CDR3nt: TGTGCCAGTAGTACCTCAGGGATGGGTCAGCCCCAGCATTTT; CDR3aa: CASSTSGMGQPQHF
j_gene: TRBJ1-5; d_gene: NA; abundance: many; v_gene: TRBV7-9; CDR3nt: TGTGCCAGCAGCCCCCGTACCCAGGATCAGCCCCAGCATTTT; CDR3aa: CASSPRTQDQPQHF
j_gene: TRBJ2-3; d_gene: NA; abundance: medium-sized; v_gene: TRBV9; CDR3nt: TGTGCCAGCAGGCCAGGGGGGACAGATACGCAGTATTTT; CDR3aa: CASRPGGTDTQYF
j_gene: TRBJ2-1; d_gene: TRBD2; abundance: many; v_gene: TRBV7-9; CDR3nt: TGTGCCAGCAGCCCCTGGACTAGCCCAGAGCAGTTCTTC; CDR3aa: CASSPWTSPEQFF
j_gene: TRBJ2-1; d_gene: NA; abundance: medium-sized; v_gene: TRBV30; CDR3nt: TGTGCCTGGAGCAACGTGAACAATGAGCAGTTCTTC; CDR3aa: CAWSNVNNEQFF
j_gene: TRBJ2-5; d_gene: NA; abundance: many; v_gene: TRBV15; CDR3nt: TGTGCCACCAGCACTAAAATGGACAGCGATCGGGAGACCCAGTACTTC; CDR3aa: CATSTKMDSDRETQYF
j_gene: TRBJ2-1; d_gene: TRBD2; abundance: medium-sized; v_gene: TRBV6-6; CDR3nt: TGTGCCAGCAGTTACCCCCGCATAGCGGGGGTAAACGAGCAGTTCTTC; CDR3aa: CASSYPRIAGVNEQFF
j_gene: TRBJ2-7; d_gene: NA; abundance: many; v_gene: TRBV19; CDR3nt: TGTGCCAGTAGTCCCGGGTCCCACTACGAGCAGTACTTC; CDR3aa: CASSPGSHYEQYF
j_gene: TRBJ1-2; d_gene: NA; abundance: medium-sized; v_gene: TRBV20-1; CDR3nt: TGCAGTGGCGAACGGCGAGGATATGGCTACACCTTC; CDR3aa: CSGERRGYGYTF
j_gene: TRBJ2-7; d_gene: NA; abundance: few; v_gene: TRBV7-2; CDR3nt: TGTGCCAGCAGCTTAGGTGCAGGGTCCTACGAGCAGTACTTC; CDR3aa: CASSLGAGSYEQYF
j_gene: TRBJ2-3; d_gene: NA; abundance: medium-sized; v_gene: TRBV5-1; CDR3nt: TGCGCCAGCAGCCCCCTGGGGGGCAGGAGCACAGATACGCAGTATTTT; CDR3aa: CASSPLGGRSTDTQYF
j_gene: TRBJ1-2; d_gene: NA; abundance: many; v_gene: TRBV28; CDR3nt: TGTGCCAGCAGTCCCACCGTGGGGGGGATCTATGGCTACACCTTC; CDR3aa: CASSPTVGGIYGYTF
j_gene: TRBJ2-3; d_gene: NA; abundance: once; v_gene: TRBV28; CDR3nt: TGTGCCAGCAAAGGGCGGACTCCGGATACGCAGTATTTT; CDR3aa: CASKGRTPDTQYF
j_gene: TRBJ2-3; d_gene: NA; abundance: NA; v_gene: TRBV20-1; CDR3nt: TGCAGTGCTAGAGAATATACGCAGTATTTT; CDR3aa: CSAREYTQYF
j_gene: TRBJ1-1; d_gene: NA; abundance: many; v_gene: TRBV7-2; CDR3nt: TGTGCCAGCAGCATCGACTACAACAGGGTAAGCACTGAAGCTTTCTTT; CDR3aa: CASSIDYNRVSTEAFF
j_gene: TRBJ1-3; d_gene: NA; abundance: many; v_gene: TRBV9; CDR3nt: TGTGCCAGCAGCGTAGCCCCCGGAAACACCATATATTTT; CDR3aa: CASSVAPGNTIYF